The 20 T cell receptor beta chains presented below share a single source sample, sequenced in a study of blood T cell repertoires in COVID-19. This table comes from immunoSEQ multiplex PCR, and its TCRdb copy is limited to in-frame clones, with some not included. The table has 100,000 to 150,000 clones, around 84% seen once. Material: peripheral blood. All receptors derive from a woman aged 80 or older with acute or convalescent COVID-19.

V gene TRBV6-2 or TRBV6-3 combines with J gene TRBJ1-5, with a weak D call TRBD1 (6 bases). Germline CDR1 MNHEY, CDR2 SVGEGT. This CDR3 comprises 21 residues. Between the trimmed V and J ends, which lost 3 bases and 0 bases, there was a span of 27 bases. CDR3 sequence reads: CASSYGGAAIPMKYSNQPQHF. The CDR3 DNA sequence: TGTGCCAGCAGTTATGGGGGGGCCGCCATTCCTATGAAATATAGCAATCAGCCCCAGCATTTT.

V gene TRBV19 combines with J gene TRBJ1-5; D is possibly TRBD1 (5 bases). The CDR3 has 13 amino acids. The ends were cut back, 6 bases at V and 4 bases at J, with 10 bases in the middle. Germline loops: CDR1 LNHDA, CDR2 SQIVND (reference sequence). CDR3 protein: CASRRTLNQPQHF. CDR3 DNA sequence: TGTGCCAGTAGAAGGACACTTAATCAGCCCCAGCATTTT.

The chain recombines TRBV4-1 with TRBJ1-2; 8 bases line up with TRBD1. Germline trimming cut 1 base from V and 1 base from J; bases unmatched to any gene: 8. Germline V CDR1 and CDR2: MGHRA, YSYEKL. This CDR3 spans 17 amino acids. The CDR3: CASSQVFRQGFNYGYTF. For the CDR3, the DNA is TGCGCCAGCAGCCAAGTCTTTAGACAGGGGTTTAACTATGGCTACACCTTC.

Here the CDR3 DNA reads TGCGCCAGCAGCGGAAGCGGGTACTCCTACGAGCAGTACTTC. It codes for CASSGSGYSYEQYF. The J gene is TRBJ2-7, the V gene TRBV5-1; D might be TRBD2 (6 bases). The CDR3 loop spans 14 amino acids. Trimming took 4 bases from V and 0 from J, leaving 11 bases between them. The germline V gene encodes CDR1 SGHRS and CDR2 YFSETQ.

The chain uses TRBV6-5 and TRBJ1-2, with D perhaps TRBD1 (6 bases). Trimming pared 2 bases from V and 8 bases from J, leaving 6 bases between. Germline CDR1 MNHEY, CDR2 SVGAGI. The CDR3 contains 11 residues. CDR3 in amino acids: CASSYGGGYTF. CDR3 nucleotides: TGTGCCAGCAGTTACGGGGGCGGCTACACCTTC.

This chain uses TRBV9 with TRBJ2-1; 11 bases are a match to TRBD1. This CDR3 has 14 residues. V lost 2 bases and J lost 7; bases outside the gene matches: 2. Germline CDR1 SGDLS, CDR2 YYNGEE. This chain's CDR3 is CASSVGTGGNEQFF. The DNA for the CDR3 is TGTGCCAGCAGCGTTGGGACAGGGGGGAATGAGCAGTTCTTC.

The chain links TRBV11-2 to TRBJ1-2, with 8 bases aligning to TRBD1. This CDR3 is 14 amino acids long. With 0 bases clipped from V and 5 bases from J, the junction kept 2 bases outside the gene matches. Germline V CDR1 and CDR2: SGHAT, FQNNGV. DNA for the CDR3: TGTGCCAGCAGCTTAGAACGACAGGGGTATGGCTACACCTTC. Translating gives CASSLERQGYGYTF.

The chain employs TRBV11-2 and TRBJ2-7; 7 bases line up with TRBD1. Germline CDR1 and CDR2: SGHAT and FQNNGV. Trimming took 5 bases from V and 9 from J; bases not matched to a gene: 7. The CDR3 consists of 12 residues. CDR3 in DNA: TGTGCCAGCAGCATCAGGGGGAGTGGGCAGTACTTC. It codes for CASSIRGSGQYF.

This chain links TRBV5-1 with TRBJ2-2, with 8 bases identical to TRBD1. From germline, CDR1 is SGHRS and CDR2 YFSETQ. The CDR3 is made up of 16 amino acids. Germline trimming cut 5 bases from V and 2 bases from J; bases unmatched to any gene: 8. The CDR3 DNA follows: TGCGCCAGCAGACCCACACAGGGGGGAAACACCGGGGAGCTGTTTTTT. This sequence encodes CASRPTQGGNTGELFF.

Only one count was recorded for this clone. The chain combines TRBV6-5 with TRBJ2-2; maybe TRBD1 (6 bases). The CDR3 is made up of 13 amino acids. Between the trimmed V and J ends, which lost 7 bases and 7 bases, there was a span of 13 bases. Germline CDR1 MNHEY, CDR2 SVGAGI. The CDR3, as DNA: TGTGCCAGCAAAATACAGGGTTTCGGGGAGCTGTTTTTT. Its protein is CASKIQGFGELFF.

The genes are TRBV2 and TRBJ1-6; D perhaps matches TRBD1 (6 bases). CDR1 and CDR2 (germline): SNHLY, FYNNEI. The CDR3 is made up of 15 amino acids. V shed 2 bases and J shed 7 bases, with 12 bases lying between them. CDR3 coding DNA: TGTGCCAGCAGTGAAAACAGGGTTGAGAATTCACCCCTCCACTTT. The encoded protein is CASSENRVENSPLHF. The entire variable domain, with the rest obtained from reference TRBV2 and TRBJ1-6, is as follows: EPEVTQTPSHQVTQMGQEVILRCVPISNHLYFYWYRQILGQKVEFLVSFYNNEISEKSEIFDDQFSVERPDGSNFTLKIRSTKLEDSAMYFCASSENRVENSPLHFGNGTRLTVT.

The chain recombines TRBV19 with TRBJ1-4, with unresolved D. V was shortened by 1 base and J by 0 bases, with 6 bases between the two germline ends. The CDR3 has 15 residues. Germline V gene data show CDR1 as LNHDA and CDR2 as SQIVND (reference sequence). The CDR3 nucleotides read TGTGCCAGTAGTATAGTCTTTGCAACTAATGAAAAACTGTTTTTT. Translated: CASSIVFATNEKLFF.

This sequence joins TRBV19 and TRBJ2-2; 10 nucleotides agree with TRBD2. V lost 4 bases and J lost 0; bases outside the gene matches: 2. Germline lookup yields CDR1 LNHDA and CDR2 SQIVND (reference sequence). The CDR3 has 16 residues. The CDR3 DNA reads TGTGCCAGTAGTAACAGCGGGAGGGCGAACACCGGGGAGCTGTTTTTT. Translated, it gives CASSNSGRANTGELFF.

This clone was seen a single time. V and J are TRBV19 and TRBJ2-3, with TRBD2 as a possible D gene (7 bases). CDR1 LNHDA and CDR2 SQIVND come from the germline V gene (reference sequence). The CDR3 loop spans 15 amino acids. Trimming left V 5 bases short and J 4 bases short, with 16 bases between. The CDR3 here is CASSDGGGVSDTQYF. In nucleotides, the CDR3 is TGTGCCAGTAGTGATGGCGGGGGCGTATCAGATACGCAGTATTTT.

CDR3 residues: CASSYSSLGHGYTF. CDR3 sequence (DNA): TGTGCCAGCAGTTACTCGTCCCTGGGCCATGGCTACACCTTC. This chain links TRBV6-5 with TRBJ1-2, with D unresolved. This CDR3 contains 14 residues. Germline V gene data show CDR1 as MNHEY and CDR2 as SVGAGI. Between the trimmed V and J ends, which lost 0 bases and 6 bases, there was a span of 11 bases.

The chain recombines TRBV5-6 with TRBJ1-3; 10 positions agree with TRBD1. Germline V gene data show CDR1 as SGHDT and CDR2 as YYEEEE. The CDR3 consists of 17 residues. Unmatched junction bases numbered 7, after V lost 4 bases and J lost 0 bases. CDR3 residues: CASSPTGQGFSGNTIYF. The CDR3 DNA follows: TGTGCCAGCAGCCCGACGGGACAGGGGTTCTCTGGAAACACCATATATTTT.

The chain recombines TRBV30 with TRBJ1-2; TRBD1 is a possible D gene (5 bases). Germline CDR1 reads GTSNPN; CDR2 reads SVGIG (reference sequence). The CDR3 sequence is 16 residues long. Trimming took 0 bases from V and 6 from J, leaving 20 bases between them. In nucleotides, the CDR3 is TGTGCCTGGAGTGTCCCTGGGGCGTTGGATGCAGATGGCTACACCTTC. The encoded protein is CAWSVPGALDADGYTF.

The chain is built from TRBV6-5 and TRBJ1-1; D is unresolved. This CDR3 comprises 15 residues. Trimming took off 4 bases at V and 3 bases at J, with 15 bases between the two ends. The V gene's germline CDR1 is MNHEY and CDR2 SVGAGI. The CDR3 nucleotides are TGTGCCAGCAGTTTGCGTGGTTTCGTGGACACTGAAGCTTTCTTT. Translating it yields CASSLRGFVDTEAFF.

CDR3 sequence (DNA): TGTGCCAGCAGCTCACCGACAGGGCAGTACACCGGGGAGCTGTTTTTT. Protein sequence: CASSSPTGQYTGELFF. The chain is built from TRBV7-9 and TRBJ2-2; 7 nucleotides match TRBD1. Germline values: CDR1 SEHNR, CDR2 FQNEAQ (reference sequence). CDR3 length: 16 residues. With V trimmed by 4 bases and J by 3 bases, 8 bases remained unmatched.

The CDR3 loop reads CASSMGRANYGYTF. The DNA for the CDR3 is TGTGCCAGTAGTATGGGCCGAGCTAACTATGGCTACACCTTC. The chain carries TRBV19 and TRBJ1-2; no clear D. There are 14 residues in the CDR3. Germline lookup yields CDR1 LNHDA and CDR2 SQIVND (reference sequence). Trimming removed 3 bases at V and 0 bases at J, with 8 bases between.